Listed below are T cell receptor beta chains from one sample, sequenced in a study of blood T cell repertoires in COVID-19. Assay used: immunoSEQ multiplex PCR; TCRdb lists only in-frame clones, some missing. The sample has some 170,000 clones; 65% to 85% are singletons. Sequencing was done on a sample of peripheral blood. The source is a woman in her 40s with COVID-19, enrolled during active disease. CDR3s include the opening cysteine and the closing phenylalanine or tryptophan. Fields, in order: D gene, CDR3 length, J gene, clone size, V gene, CDR3 protein, CDR3 DNA. A D gene is named only where the DNA matches it firmly. Some rows mark clone size as missing; the rest say once, few, many or name a class of expanded clone.

D: TRBD1; length: 16; J: TRBJ1-1; size: NA; V: TRBV7-3; CDR3: CASSSPGTGASTEAFF; DNA: TGTGCCAGCAGCTCCCCCGGGACAGGTGCTTCTACTGAAGCTTTCTTT
D: TRBD2; length: 14; J: TRBJ2-1; size: once; V: TRBV7-3; CDR3: CASRGLAGVNEQFF; DNA: TGTGCCAGCAGGGGACTAGCGGGGGTCAATGAGCAGTTCTTC
D: TRBD1; length: 16; J: TRBJ1-2; size: NA; V: TRBV10-3; CDR3: CAISDHTGGMAYGYTF; DNA: TGTGCCATCAGTGACCATACAGGGGGGATGGCCTATGGCTACACCTTC
D: TRBD1; length: 14; J: TRBJ1-2; size: NA; V: TRBV6-5; CDR3: CASSYSRDRVGYTF; DNA: TGTGCCAGCAGTTATTCCAGGGACAGGGTGGGCTACACCTTC
D: NA; length: 12; J: TRBJ2-7; size: NA; V: TRBV3-1/TRBV3-2; CDR3: CASSQGQYEQYF; DNA: TGTGCCAGCAGCCAAGGGCAGTACGAGCAGTACTTC
D: TRBD1; length: 15; J: TRBJ2-6; size: NA; V: TRBV28; CDR3: CASSYRGSGANVLTF; DNA: TGTGCCAGCAGCTACAGGGGTTCTGGGGCCAACGTCCTGACTTTC
D: NA; length: 16; J: TRBJ1-6; size: NA; V: TRBV19; CDR3: CASSVTPGTYNSPLHF; DNA: TGTGCCAGTAGTGTGACCCCCGGGACCTATAATTCACCCCTCCACTTT
D: TRBD1; length: 13; J: TRBJ1-1; size: once; V: TRBV27; CDR3: CASSLSGQGRGFF; DNA: TGTGCCAGCAGTTTATCGGGACAGGGGAGGGGATTCTTT
D: NA; length: 13; J: TRBJ1-6; size: once; V: TRBV6-5; CDR3: CASNPTRVSPLHF; DNA: TGTGCCAGCAATCCCACCCGGGTATCACCCCTCCACTTT
D: TRBD1; length: 15; J: TRBJ2-7; size: NA; V: TRBV12-5; CDR3: CASGLVGRGRHEQYF; DNA: TGTGCTAGTGGTTTGGTAGGCAGGGGGCGGCACGAGCAGTACTTC
D: TRBD1; length: 13; J: TRBJ1-5; size: NA; V: TRBV29-1; CDR3: CSVSGGAGQPQHF; DNA: TGCAGCGTTTCAGGGGGCGCTGGGCAGCCCCAGCATTTT
D: TRBD2; length: 17; J: TRBJ2-3; size: once; V: TRBV5-1; CDR3: CASSPVPSGTYTDTQYF; DNA: TGCGCCAGCAGCCCGGTACCTAGCGGGACTTACACAGATACGCAGTATTTT
D: NA; length: 15; J: TRBJ2-7; size: NA; V: TRBV6-5; CDR3: CASRLGQPSSYEQYF; DNA: TGTGCCAGCAGACTAGGACAGCCAAGCTCCTACGAGCAGTACTTC
D: TRBD2; length: 17; J: TRBJ2-7; size: NA; V: TRBV5-1; CDR3: CASSLGWYSGRVYEQYF; DNA: TGCGCCAGCAGCTTGGGTTGGTATAGCGGGAGGGTCTACGAGCAGTACTTC
D: TRBD1; length: 13; J: TRBJ1-1; size: NA; V: TRBV12-3/TRBV12-4; CDR3: CASSRQGNTEAFF; DNA: TGTGCCAGCAGTCGACAGGGGAACACTGAAGCTTTCTTT
D: TRBD1; length: 12; J: TRBJ1-1; size: NA; V: TRBV7-9; CDR3: CASSIQGTEAFF; DNA: TGTGCCAGCAGCATACAGGGGACTGAAGCTTTCTTT
D: NA; length: 14; J: TRBJ2-4; size: NA; V: TRBV11-2; CDR3: CASSSPSLENIQYF; DNA: TGTGCCAGCAGTTCCCCCTCCCTCGAAAACATTCAGTACTTC
D: TRBD1; length: 16; J: TRBJ2-1; size: NA; V: TRBV6-5; CDR3: CASSSQTGWKYNEQFF; DNA: TGTGCCAGCAGTTCGCAGACAGGGTGGAAGTACAATGAGCAGTTCTTC
D: TRBD2; length: 16; J: TRBJ2-3; size: few; V: TRBV6-4; CDR3: CASSDTLAGGPDTQYF; DNA: TGTGCCAGCAGTGACACCCTAGCGGGGGGACCAGATACGCAGTATTTT
D: NA; length: 11; J: TRBJ2-7; size: NA; V: TRBV29-1; CDR3: CSVSGSYEQYF; DNA: TGCAGCGTGTCAGGCTCCTACGAGCAGTACTTC
D: NA; length: 15; J: TRBJ1-1; size: NA; V: TRBV18; CDR3: CASPGDMDMNTEAFF; DNA: TGTGCCAGCCCAGGGGATATGGATATGAACACTGAAGCTTTCTTT
D: NA; length: 14; J: TRBJ1-2; size: once; V: TRBV4-1; CDR3: CASSQGTASYGYTF; DNA: TGCGCCAGCAGCCAAGGGACAGCCAGCTATGGCTACACCTTC
D: NA; length: 11; J: TRBJ2-7; size: few; V: TRBV28; CDR3: CATRGKPEQYF; DNA: TGTGCCACCAGGGGCAAACCCGAGCAGTACTTC
D: TRBD2; length: 16; J: TRBJ2-1; size: NA; V: TRBV5-1; CDR3: CASSYLSGGSYNEQFF; DNA: TGCGCCAGCAGCTATCTTAGCGGGGGCTCCTACAATGAGCAGTTCTTC
D: NA; length: 11; J: TRBJ2-5; size: NA; V: TRBV10-1; CDR3: CASSAGETQYF; DNA: TGCGCCAGCAGTGCCGGAGAGACCCAGTACTTC
D: TRBD1; length: 16; J: TRBJ1-2; size: NA; V: TRBV6-2/TRBV6-3; CDR3: CASSSMPGQGNYGYTF; DNA: TGTGCCAGCAGTTCTATGCCGGGACAGGGTAACTATGGCTACACCTTC
D: NA; length: 15; J: TRBJ1-2; size: NA; V: TRBV19; CDR3: CASSPEGRGFYGYTF; DNA: TGTGCCAGTAGTCCCGAGGGCCGGGGGTTCTATGGCTACACCTTC
D: NA; length: 15; J: TRBJ1-4; size: NA; V: TRBV5-1; CDR3: CASSPTSFHNEKLFF; DNA: TGCGCCAGCAGCCCCACGAGCTTTCATAATGAAAAACTGTTTTTT
D: TRBD2; length: 15; J: TRBJ2-1; size: NA; V: TRBV10-1; CDR3: CASSVGTSGNDEQFF; DNA: TGCGCCAGCAGTGTGGGGACTAGCGGGAATGATGAGCAGTTCTTC
D: NA; length: 18; J: TRBJ1-2; size: NA; V: TRBV21-1; CDR3: CASSKDPGQGIATQGYTF; DNA: TGTGCCAGCAGCAAAGACCCAGGACAGGGGATAGCGACGCAAGGCTACACCTTC
D: TRBD1; length: 17; J: TRBJ2-2; size: NA; V: TRBV10-3; CDR3: CAIRDRVGRRDPGELFF; DNA: TGTGCCATCAGGGACAGGGTGGGTAGACGGGACCCCGGGGAGCTGTTTTTT
D: NA; length: 14; J: TRBJ2-3; size: NA; V: TRBV1; CDR3: CTSSLASGGDTQYF; DNA: TGCACCAGCAGCTTGGCTAGCGGAGGGGATACGCAGTATTTT
D: TRBD2; length: 18; J: TRBJ2-1; size: NA; V: TRBV24-1; CDR3: CATSEIGAGTSGSKVQFF; DNA: TGTGCCACCAGTGAAATAGGGGCCGGGACTAGCGGGAGCAAAGTGCAGTTCTTC
D: TRBD1; length: 12; J: TRBJ1-2; size: NA; V: TRBV2; CDR3: CASSLQGTGYTF; DNA: TGTGCCAGCAGTTTACAGGGGACGGGCTACACCTTC
D: NA; length: 14; J: TRBJ1-5; size: NA; V: TRBV27; CDR3: CASSPLYSNQPQHF; DNA: TGTGCCAGCTCCCCCTTATATAGCAATCAGCCCCAGCATTTT
D: TRBD2; length: 14; J: TRBJ2-7; size: NA; V: TRBV10-2; CDR3: CASSESAGVYEQYF; DNA: TGCGCCAGCAGTGAGTCTGCGGGGGTCTACGAGCAGTACTTC
D: NA; length: 16; J: TRBJ1-5; size: NA; V: TRBV9; CDR3: CASSAIDRNCTQPQHF; DNA: TGTGCCAGCAGCGCCATCGACAGGAATTGTACTCAGCCCCAGCATTTT
D: NA; length: 15; J: TRBJ2-5; size: NA; V: TRBV21-1; CDR3: CASTTLTEYQETQYF; DNA: TGTGCCAGCACCACACTGACAGAGTACCAAGAGACCCAGTACTTC
D: NA; length: 15; J: TRBJ2-1; size: few; V: TRBV5-5; CDR3: CASSLRGGALSEQFF; DNA: TGTGCCAGCAGCTTGAGGGGTGGCGCGTTGTCTGAGCAGTTCTTC
D: TRBD1; length: 15; J: TRBJ1-2; size: NA; V: TRBV5-1; CDR3: CASSLSTRTGNGYTF; DNA: TGCGCCAGCAGCTTGTCGACGCGGACAGGGAATGGCTACACCTTC
D: NA; length: 15; J: TRBJ1-2; size: NA; V: TRBV4-1; CDR3: CASSQEGAGGEGYTF; DNA: TGCGCCAGCAGCCAAGAGGGAGCGGGGGGCGAAGGCTACACCTTC
D: NA; length: 17; J: TRBJ1-2; size: NA; V: TRBV6-6; CDR3: CASSRQGLERYGYGYTF; DNA: TGTGCCAGCAGTCGTCAGGGACTTGAGAGATATGGCTATGGCTACACCTTC
D: TRBD1; length: 14; J: TRBJ2-1; size: NA; V: TRBV18; CDR3: CASSSTGAGNEQFF; DNA: TGTGCCAGCTCTTCGACAGGGGCCGGGAATGAGCAGTTCTTC
D: TRBD2; length: 16; J: TRBJ2-1; size: NA; V: TRBV27; CDR3: CASRPKPGGSYNEQFF; DNA: TGTGCCAGCAGACCCAAACCGGGAGGCTCCTACAATGAGCAGTTCTTC
D: NA; length: 15; J: TRBJ1-5; size: NA; V: TRBV7-2; CDR3: CASSLGGTNNQPQHF; DNA: TGTGCCAGCAGCTTGGGCGGGACGAACAATCAGCCCCAGCATTTT
D: NA; length: 13; J: TRBJ2-7; size: NA; V: TRBV13; CDR3: CASSAPGVREQYF; DNA: TGTGCCAGCAGCGCACCGGGTGTGCGCGAGCAGTACTTC